This T cell receptor beta chain was sequenced during a study of T cell repertoires in cytomegalovirus infection (dated by TCRdb to the late 2010s). At the level of the whole study: Donor HLA type was relevant to the analysis, as public TCR beta signatures indicated carriage of CMV infection together with the matching HLA type.

As encoded in the germline V gene, CDR1 is SGHDN while CDR2 is FVKESK. V was cut back by 2 bases and J by 6 bases, leaving a gap of 16 bases between them. The CDR3 has 16 amino acids, counting the end cysteine and phenylalanine. Only the CDR3 part of the read is kept: 48 bases, read in frame from the first base. Overall study results and their limits: In the ex vivo response, HLA-C-restricted CMV-specific TCR beta clonotypes were dominant, and in two of eight donors the single most frequent clonotype came from this HLA-C-restricted group. Cumulative frequency of public TCR beta family members discriminated carriers of CMV infection plus the relevant HLA type in this cohort and an independent approximately 360-donor cohort.

On this clonotype itself: Its recognized antigen is unknown. Base qualities are not provided; no much larger clone lies one nucleotide away.

TCRdb shows the sequencer as Illumina HiSeq 1500. Through fastp at Q25 and MiXCR, TCRdb rebuilt clones from the public reads, retaining in-frame beta chains. Records with the same CDR3 protein are collapsed into one entry carrying the most frequent genes and DNA. The sample table holds some 300,000 distinct CDR3 sequences, of which 17% were seen once. The top ten hold around 12% of the sample. Sequenced material: PBMCs. This receptor was identified in a human donor in good health (CMV status not recorded). Some clones in this sample may be carry-over from other donors' samples. The chain was built from TRBV14 and TRBJ2-2; 6 matching bases give a weak D call of TRBD1. The CDR3 reads CASSQLQGWKAGELFF. The nucleotides read TGTGCCAGCAGCCAATTACAGGGTTGGAAGGCCGGGGAGCTGTTTTTT.